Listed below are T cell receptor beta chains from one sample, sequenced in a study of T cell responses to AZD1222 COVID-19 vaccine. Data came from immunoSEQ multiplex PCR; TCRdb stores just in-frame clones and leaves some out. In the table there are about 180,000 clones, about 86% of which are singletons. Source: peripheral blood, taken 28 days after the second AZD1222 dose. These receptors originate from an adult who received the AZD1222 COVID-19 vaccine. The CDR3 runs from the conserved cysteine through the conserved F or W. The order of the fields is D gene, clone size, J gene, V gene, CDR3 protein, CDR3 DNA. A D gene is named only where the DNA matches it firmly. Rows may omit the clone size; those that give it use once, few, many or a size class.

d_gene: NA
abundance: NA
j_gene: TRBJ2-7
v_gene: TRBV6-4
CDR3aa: CASSLEEGLEQYF
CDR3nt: TGTGCCAGCAGTTTAGAAGAAGGGTTAGAGCAGTACTTC

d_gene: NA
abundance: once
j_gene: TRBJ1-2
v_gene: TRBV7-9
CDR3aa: CASSSPREGYGYTF
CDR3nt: TGTGCCAGCAGCTCTCCTAGGGAGGGCTATGGCTACACCTTC

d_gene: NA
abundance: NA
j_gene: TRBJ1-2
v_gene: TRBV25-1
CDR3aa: CASSNEGSYGYTF
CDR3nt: TGTGCCAGCAGTAACGAGGGAAGCTATGGCTACACCTTC

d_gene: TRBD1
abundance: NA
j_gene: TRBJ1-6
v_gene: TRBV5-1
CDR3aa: CASSGTGAAIPNSPLHF
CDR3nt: TGCGCCAGCAGCGGGACAGGGGCCGCGATCCCCAATTCACCCCTCCACTTT

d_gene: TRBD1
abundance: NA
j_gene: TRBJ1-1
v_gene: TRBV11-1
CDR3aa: CASSSRTGQTTEAFF
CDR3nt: TGTGCCAGCAGCTCGCGGACAGGGCAAACCACTGAAGCTTTCTTT

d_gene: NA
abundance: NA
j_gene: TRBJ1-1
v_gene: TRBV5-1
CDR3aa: CASTPDTINTEAFF
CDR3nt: TGCGCCAGCACCCCGGACACGATTAACACTGAAGCTTTCTTT

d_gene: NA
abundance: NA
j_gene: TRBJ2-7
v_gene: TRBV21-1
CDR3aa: CATWGGVYEQYF
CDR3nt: TGTGCCACCTGGGGGGGAGTCTACGAGCAGTACTTC

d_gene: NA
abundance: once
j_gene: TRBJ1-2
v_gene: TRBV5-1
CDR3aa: CASSLDGQPYGYTF
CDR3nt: TGCGCCAGCAGCTTGGACGGACAGCCCTATGGCTACACCTTC

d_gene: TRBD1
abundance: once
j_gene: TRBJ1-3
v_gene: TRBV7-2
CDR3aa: CASSPLTGIYPNTIYF
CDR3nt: TGTGCCAGCAGCCCCCTGACAGGGATCTACCCAAACACCATATATTTT

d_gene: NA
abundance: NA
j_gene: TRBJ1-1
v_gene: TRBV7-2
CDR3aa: CASSLDRTGVEAFF
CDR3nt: TGTGCCAGCAGCTTAGACCGGACCGGGGTTGAAGCTTTCTTT

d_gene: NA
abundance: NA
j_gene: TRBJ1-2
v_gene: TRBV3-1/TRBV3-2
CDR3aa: CASSHRTEGGGYTF
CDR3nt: TGTGCCAGCAGCCATCGGACGGAGGGTGGCGGCTACACCTTC

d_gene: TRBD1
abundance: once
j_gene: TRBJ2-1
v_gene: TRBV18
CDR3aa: CASSPPGQGIRNEQFF
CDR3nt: TGTGCCAGCTCACCACCGGGACAGGGGATTCGGAATGAGCAGTTCTTC

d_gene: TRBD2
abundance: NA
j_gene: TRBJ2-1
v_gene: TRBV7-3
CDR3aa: CASSLSGLDNEQFF
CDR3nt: TGTGCCAGCAGCTTATCGGGACTAGACAATGAGCAGTTCTTC

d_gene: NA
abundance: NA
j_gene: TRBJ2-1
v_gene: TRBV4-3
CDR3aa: CASSQDWGGQFF
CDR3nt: TGCGCCAGCAGCCAAGATTGGGGCGGGCAGTTCTTC

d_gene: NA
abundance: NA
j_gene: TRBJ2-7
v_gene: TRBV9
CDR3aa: CASSVGSERTVPYEQYF
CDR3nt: TGTGCCAGCAGCGTAGGGTCGGAGAGGACAGTTCCCTACGAGCAGTACTTC

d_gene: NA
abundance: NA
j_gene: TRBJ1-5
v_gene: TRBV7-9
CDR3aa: CASSLGAGAYSNQPQHF
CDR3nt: TGTGCCAGCAGCTTAGGTGCAGGGGCTTATAGCAATCAGCCCCAGCATTTT

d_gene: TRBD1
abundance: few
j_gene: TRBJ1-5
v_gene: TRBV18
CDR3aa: CASSRDRGSNQPQHF
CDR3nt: TGTGCCAGCTCACGTGACAGGGGAAGCAATCAGCCCCAGCATTTT

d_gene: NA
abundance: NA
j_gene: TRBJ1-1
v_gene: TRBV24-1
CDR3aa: CATSDGTATEAFF
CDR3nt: TGTGCCACCAGTGATGGGACGGCCACTGAAGCTTTCTTT

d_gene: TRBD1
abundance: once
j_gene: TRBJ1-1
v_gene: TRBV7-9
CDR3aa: CASGDRGPVNSEAFF
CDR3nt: TGTGCCAGCGGAGACAGGGGGCCTGTAAACAGTGAAGCTTTCTTT

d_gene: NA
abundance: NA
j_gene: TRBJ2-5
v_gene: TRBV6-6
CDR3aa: CASSLGMGAGETQYF
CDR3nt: TGTGCCAGCAGTTTGGGGATGGGGGCGGGGGAGACCCAGTACTTC

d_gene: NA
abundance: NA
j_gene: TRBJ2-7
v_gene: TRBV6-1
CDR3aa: CASSELSIRNEQYF
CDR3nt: TGTGCCAGCAGTGAACTTTCTATCAGGAACGAGCAGTACTTC

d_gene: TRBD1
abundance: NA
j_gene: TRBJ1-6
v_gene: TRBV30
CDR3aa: CAGTGNWNSPLHF
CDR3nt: TGTGCCGGGACAGGGAACTGGAATTCACCCCTCCACTTT

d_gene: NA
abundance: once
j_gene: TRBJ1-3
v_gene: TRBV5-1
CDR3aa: CASSFGVDRNGNTIYF
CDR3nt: TGCGCCAGCAGCTTTGGAGTAGACAGGAACGGAAACACCATATATTTT

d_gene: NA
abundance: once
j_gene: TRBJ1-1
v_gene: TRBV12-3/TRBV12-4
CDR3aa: CASSLKGGTEAFF
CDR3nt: TGTGCCAGCAGTTTAAAGGGAGGAACTGAAGCTTTCTTT

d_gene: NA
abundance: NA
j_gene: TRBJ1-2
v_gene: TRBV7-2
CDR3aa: CASRVGLGYGYTF
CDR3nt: TGTGCCAGCAGGGTGGGGCTGGGCTATGGCTACACCTTC

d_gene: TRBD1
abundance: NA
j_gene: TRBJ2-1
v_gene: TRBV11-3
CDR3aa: CASSTRQGQGEQFF
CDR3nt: TGTGCCAGCAGCACCCGACAGGGGCAAGGTGAGCAGTTCTTC

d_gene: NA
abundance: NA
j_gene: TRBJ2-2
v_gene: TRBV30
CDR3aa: CAWARAGELFF
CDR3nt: TGTGCCTGGGCTCGAGCCGGGGAGCTGTTTTTT

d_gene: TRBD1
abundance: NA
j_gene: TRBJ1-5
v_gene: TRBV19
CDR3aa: CASSMGGGENQPQHF
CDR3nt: TGTGCCAGTAGTATGGGAGGGGGCGAAAATCAGCCCCAGCATTTT

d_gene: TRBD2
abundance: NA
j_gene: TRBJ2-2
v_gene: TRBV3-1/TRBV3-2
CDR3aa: CASSQGLAGGFIGELFF
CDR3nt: TGTGCCAGCAGCCAAGGACTAGCGGGGGGTTTCATCGGGGAGCTGTTTTTT

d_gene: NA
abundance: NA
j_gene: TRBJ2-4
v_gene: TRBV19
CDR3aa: CASSQPSAKNIQYF
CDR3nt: TGTGCCAGTAGTCAACCCTCTGCCAAAAACATTCAGTACTTC

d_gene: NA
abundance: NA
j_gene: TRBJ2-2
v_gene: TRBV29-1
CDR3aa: CSVEKAGELFF
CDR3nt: TGCAGCGTTGAAAAGGCCGGGGAGCTGTTTTTT

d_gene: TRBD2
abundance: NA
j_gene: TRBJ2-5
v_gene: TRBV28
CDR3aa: CASSLSGGASETQYF
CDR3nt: TGTGCCAGCAGCCTTAGCGGGGGGGCCTCAGAGACCCAGTACTTC

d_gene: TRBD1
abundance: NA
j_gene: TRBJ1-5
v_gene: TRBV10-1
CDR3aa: CASSGEGQGDIGNQPQHF
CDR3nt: TGCGCCAGCAGTGGCGAAGGACAGGGGGACATCGGCAATCAGCCCCAGCATTTT

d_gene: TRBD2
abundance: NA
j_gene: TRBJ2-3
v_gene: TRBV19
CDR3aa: CASKPAGGTDTQYF
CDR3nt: TGTGCCAGTAAACCGGCGGGGGGCACAGATACGCAGTATTTT

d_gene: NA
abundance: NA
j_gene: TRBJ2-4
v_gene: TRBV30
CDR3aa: CAWSRTRLILLAKNIQYF
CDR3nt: TGTGCCTGGAGTCGGACAAGACTCATCTTACTAGCCAAAAACATTCAGTACTTC

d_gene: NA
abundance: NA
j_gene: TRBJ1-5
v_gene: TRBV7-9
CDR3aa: CASSLDSSSNQPQHF
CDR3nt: TGTGCCAGCAGCTTAGACAGTAGTAGCAATCAGCCCCAGCATTTT

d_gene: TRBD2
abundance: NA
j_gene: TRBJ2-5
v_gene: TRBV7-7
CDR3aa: CASSLDHGGQETQYF
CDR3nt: TGTGCTAGCAGCTTAGACCACGGGGGGCAAGAGACCCAGTACTTC

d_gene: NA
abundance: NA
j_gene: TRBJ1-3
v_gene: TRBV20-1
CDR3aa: CSDQIRNTIYF
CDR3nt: TGCAGTGACCAGATTCGAAACACCATATATTTT

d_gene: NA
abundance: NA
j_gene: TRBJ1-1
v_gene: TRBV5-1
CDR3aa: CASSSTGVGTEAFF
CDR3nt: TGCGCCAGCAGCTCAACGGGGGTCGGGACTGAAGCTTTCTTT

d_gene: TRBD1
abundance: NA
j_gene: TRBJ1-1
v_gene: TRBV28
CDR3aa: CASSLSDRVNTEAFF
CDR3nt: TGTGCCAGCAGTTTATCCGACAGGGTTAACACTGAAGCTTTCTTT

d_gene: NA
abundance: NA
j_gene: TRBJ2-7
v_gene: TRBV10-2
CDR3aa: CASSDGNEQYF
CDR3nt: TGCGCCAGCAGTGACGGGAACGAGCAGTACTTC

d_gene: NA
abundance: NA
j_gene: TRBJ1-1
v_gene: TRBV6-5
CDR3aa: CASSYSAKNTEAFF
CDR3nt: TGTGCCAGCAGTTACTCTGCCAAGAACACTGAAGCTTTCTTT

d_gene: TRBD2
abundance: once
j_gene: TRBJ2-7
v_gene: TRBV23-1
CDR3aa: CASSQSPGGSYEQYF
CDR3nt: TGCGCCAGCAGTCAATCGCCGGGGGGCTCCTACGAGCAGTACTTC

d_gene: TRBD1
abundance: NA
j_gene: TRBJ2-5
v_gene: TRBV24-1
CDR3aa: CATSGSTGDVGTQYF
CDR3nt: TGTGCCACCAGTGGCTCGACAGGGGACGTGGGGACCCAGTACTTC

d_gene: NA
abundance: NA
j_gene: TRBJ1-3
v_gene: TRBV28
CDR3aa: CASSSAREVNSGNTIYF
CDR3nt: TGTGCCAGCAGTAGCGCCCGGGAGGTTAACTCTGGAAACACCATATATTTT